This paragraph reports one TCR beta chain. This sample was included in a study of shared clonotypes between healthy human individuals. The data were produced by immunoSEQ multiplex PCR, yet TCRdb's version contains in-frame clones alone and is incomplete. The sample yields 2 million to 2.5 million clones, about 90% seen once. The sample taken for sequencing was naive CD4+ T cells from PBMCs. Described subset: CD45RA+ positively selected. The sequence was obtained from a man younger than 35 in good health. Some clones in this sample may be carry-over from other donors' samples.

DNA of the CDR3: TGTGCCAGCAGCTCAAGGGGTTCTAATGAAAAACTGTTTTTT. This codes for CASSSRGSNEKLFF. The rearrangement joins TRBV27 to TRBJ1-4; TRBD1 is a possible D gene (5 bases). Trimming stripped 6 bases from V and 3 bases from J, with 11 bases between. The CDR3 is 14 residues long. CDR1 is MNHEY and CDR2 is SMNVEV in the germline V gene (reference sequence).